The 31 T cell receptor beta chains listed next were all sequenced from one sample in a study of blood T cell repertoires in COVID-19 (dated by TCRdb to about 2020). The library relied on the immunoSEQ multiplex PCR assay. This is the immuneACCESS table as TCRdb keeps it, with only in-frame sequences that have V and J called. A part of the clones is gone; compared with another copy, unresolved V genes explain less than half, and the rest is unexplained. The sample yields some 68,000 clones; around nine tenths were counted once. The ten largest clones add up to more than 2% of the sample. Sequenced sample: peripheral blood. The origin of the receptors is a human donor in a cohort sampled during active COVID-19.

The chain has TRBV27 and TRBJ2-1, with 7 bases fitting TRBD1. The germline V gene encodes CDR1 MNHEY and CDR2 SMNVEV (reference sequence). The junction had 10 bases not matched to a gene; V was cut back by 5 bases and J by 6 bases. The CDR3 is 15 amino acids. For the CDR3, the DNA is TGTGCCAGCAGTCGTGCCGGGACAGCCACCAATGAGCAGTTCTTC. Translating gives CASSRAGTATNEQFF.

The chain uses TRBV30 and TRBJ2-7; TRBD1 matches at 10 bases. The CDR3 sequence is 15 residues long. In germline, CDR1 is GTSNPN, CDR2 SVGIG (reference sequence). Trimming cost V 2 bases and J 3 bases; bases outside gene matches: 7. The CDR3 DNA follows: TGTGCCTGGAGTACCCAGACAGGGGGCATCTACGAGCAGTACTTC. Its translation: CAWSTQTGGIYEQYF.

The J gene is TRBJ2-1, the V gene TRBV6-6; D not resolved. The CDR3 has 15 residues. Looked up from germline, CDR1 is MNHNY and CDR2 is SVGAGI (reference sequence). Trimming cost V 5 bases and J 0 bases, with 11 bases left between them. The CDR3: CASSPPANSYNEQFF. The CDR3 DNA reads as TGTGCCAGCAGTCCGCCCGCGAACTCCTACAATGAGCAGTTCTTC.

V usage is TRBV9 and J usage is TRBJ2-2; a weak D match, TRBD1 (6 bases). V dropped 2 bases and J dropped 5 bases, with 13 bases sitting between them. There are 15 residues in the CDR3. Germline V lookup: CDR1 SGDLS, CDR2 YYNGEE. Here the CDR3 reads CASSVVTGPTGELFF. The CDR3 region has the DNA TGTGCCAGCAGCGTCGTAACAGGGCCTACCGGGGAGCTGTTTTTT. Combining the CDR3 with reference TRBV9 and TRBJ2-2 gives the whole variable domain DSGVTQTPKHLITATGQRVTLRCSPRSGDLSVYWYQQSLDQGLQFLIQYYNGEERAKGNILERFSAQQFPDLHSELNLSSLELGDSALYFCASSVVTGPTGELFFGEGSRLTVL.

CDR3 region: CASSPGTSGRVTDTQYF. The CDR3 coding sequence is TGTGCCAGCTCACCCGGGACTAGCGGAAGGGTCACAGATACGCAGTATTTT. The chain couples TRBV18 to TRBJ2-3, with 11 bases lining up with TRBD2. The length of the CDR3 is 17 residues. Germline-derived CDR1 and CDR2 are KGHSH and LQKENI. Trimming cost V 3 bases and J 2 bases; bases outside gene matches: 7.

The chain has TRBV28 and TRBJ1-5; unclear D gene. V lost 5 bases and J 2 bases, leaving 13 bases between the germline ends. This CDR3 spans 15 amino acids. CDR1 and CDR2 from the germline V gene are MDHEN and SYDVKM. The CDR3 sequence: CASSPLRVRNQPQHF. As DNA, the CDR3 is TGTGCCAGCAGTCCCTTGAGGGTTCGCAATCAGCCCCAGCATTTT.

CDR3 DNA sequence: TGTGCCAGCAGCCCGGGGGGGGCTGGAGAGCAGTACTTC. This gives the protein CASSPGGAGEQYF. The V call is TRBV7-3, the J call TRBJ2-7; TRBD2 aligns across 8 bases. CDR1 and CDR2 (germline): SGHTA, FQGTGA. The CDR3 has 13 amino acids. Trimming took 5 bases from V and 7 from J; bases not matched to a gene: 7.

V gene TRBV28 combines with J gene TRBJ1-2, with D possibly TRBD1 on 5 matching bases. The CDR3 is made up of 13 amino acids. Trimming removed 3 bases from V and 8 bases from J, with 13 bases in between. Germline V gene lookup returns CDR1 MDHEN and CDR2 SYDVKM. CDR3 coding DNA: TGTGCCAGCAGTTTGGAGGGGAGGAAAGGCTACACCTTC. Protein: CASSLEGRKGYTF.

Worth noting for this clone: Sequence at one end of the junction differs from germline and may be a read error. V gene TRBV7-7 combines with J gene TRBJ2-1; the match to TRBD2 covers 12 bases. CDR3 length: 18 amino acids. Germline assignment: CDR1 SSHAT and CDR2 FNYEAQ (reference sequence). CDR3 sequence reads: CASSSYSLGLAGSPEQFF. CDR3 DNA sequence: TGTGCTAGCAGCTCATACTCCCTGGGACTAGCGGGTAGTCCGGAGCAGTTCTTC.

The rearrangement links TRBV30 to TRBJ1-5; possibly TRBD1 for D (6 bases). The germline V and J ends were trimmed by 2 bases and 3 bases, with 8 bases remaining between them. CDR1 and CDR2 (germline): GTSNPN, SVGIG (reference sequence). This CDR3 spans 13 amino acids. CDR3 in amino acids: CAWSTGPNQPQHF. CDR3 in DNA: TGTGCCTGGAGTACAGGGCCCAATCAGCCCCAGCATTTT. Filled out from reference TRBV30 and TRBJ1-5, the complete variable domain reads SQTIHQWPATLVQPVGSPLSLECTVEGTSNPNLYWYRQAAGRGLQLLFYSVGIGQISSEVPQNLSASRPQDRQFILSSKKLLLSDSGFYLCAWSTGPNQPQHFGDGTRLSIL.

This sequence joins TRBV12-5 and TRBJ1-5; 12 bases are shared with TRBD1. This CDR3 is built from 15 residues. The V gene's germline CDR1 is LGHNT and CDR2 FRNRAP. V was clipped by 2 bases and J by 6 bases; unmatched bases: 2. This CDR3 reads CASGLRDRGLQPQHF. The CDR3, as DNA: TGTGCTAGTGGTTTGAGGGACAGGGGGCTTCAGCCCCAGCATTTT.

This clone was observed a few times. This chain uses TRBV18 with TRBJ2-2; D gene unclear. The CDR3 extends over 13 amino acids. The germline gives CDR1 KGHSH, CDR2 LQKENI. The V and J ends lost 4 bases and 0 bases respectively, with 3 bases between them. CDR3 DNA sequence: TGTGCCAGCTCACAGCCGAACACCGGGGAGCTGTTTTTT. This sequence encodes CASSQPNTGELFF.

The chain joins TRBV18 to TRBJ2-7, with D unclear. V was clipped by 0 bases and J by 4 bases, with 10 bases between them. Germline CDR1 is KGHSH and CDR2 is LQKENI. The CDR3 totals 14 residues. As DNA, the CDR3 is TGTGCCAGCTCACCACCGGCCCGTCCGTACGAGCAGTACTTC. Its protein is CASSPPARPYEQYF.

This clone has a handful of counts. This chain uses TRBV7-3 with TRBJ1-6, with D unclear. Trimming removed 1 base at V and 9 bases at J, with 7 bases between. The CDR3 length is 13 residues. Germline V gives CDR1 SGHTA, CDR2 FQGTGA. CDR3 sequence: CASSLRRSSPLHF. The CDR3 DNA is TGTGCCAGCAGCTTAAGGAGGAGTTCACCCCTCCACTTT.

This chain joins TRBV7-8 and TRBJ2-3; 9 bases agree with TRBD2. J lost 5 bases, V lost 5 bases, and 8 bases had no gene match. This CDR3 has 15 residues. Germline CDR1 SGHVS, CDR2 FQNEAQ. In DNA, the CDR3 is TGTGCCAGCAGCCCTGGCGAGCGGGAGGAAGATACGCAGTATTTT. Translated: CASSPGEREEDTQYF.

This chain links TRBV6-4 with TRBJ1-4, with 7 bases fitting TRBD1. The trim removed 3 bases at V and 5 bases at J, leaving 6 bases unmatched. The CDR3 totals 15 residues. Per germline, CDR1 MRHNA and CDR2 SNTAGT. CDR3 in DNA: TGTGCCAGCAGTGAAAAGGGACAGAGAAATGAAAAACTGTTTTTT. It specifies CASSEKGQRNEKLFF.

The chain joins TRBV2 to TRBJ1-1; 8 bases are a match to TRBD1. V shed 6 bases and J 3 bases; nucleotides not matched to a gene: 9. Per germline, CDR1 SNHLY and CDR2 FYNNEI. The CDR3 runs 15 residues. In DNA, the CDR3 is TGTGCCAGCAGCCCGACAGGGGCTAGGTACACTGAAGCTTTCTTT. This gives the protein CASSPTGARYTEAFF.

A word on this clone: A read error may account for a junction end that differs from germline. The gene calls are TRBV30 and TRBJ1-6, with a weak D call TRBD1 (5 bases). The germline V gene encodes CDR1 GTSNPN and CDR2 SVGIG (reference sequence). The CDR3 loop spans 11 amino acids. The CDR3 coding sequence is TGTGCCTGGAGTCCCCTACAGGTTCTCGACTTT. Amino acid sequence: CAWSPLQVLDF.

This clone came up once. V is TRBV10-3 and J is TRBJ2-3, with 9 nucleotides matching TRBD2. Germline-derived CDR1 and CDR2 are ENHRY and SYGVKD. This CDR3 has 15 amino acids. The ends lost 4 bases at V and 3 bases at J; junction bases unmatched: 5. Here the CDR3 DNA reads TGTGCCATCAGTGTTCAGCGGGGGGCTACAGATACGCAGTATTTT. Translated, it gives CAISVQRGATDTQYF.

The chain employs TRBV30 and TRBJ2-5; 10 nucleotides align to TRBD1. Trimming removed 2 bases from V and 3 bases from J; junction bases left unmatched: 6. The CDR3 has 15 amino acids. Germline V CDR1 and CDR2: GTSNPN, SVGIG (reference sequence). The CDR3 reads CAWSRSGTGEETQYF. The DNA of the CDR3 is TGTGCCTGGAGTCGTTCCGGGACAGGGGAAGAGACCCAGTACTTC.

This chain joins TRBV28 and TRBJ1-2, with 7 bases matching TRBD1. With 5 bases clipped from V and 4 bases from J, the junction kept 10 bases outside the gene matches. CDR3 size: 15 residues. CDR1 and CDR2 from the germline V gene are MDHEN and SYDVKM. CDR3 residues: CASSPTGPLSYGYTF. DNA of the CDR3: TGTGCCAGCAGTCCGACAGGGCCCCTTTCCTATGGCTACACCTTC.

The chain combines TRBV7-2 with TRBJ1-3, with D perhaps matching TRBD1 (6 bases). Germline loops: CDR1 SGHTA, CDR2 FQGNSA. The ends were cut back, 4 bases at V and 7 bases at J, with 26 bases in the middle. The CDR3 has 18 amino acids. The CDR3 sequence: CASSSPRGAPLYGNTIYF. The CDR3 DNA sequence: TGTGCCAGCAGCTCCCCCAGGGGAGCCCCGCTGTATGGGAACACCATATATTTT. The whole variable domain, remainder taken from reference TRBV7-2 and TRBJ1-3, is GAGVSQSPSNKVTEKGKDVELRCDPISGHTALYWYRQSLGQGLEFLIYFQGNSAPDKSGLPSDRFSAERTGGSVSTLTIQRTQQEDSAVYLCASSSPRGAPLYGNTIYFGEGSWLTVV.

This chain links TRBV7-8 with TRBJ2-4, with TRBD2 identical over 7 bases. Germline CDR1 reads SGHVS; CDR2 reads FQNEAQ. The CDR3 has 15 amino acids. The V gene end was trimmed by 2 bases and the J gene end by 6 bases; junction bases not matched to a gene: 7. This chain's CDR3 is CASSLRAGRGNIQYF. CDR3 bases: TGTGCCAGCAGCTTAAGAGCGGGGCGAGGAAACATTCAGTACTTC. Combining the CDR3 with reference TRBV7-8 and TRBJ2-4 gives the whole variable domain GAGVSQSPRYKVAKRGQDVALRCDPISGHVSLFWYQQALGQGPEFLTYFQNEAQLDKSGLPSDRFFAERPEGSVSTLKIQRTQQEDSAVYLCASSLRAGRGNIQYFGAGTRLSVL.

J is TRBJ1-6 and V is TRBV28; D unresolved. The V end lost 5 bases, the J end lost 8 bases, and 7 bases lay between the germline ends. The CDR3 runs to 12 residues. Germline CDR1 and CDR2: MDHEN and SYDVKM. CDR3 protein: CASSPPDSPLHF. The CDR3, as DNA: TGTGCCAGCAGTCCTCCGGATTCACCCCTCCACTTT.

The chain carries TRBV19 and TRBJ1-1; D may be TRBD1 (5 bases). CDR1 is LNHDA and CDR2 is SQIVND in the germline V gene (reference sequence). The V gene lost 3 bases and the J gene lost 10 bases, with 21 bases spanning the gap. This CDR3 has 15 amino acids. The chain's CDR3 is CASSMKGRGKEGAFF. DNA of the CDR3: TGTGCCAGTAGTATGAAGGGCCGGGGGAAGGAGGGAGCTTTCTTT.

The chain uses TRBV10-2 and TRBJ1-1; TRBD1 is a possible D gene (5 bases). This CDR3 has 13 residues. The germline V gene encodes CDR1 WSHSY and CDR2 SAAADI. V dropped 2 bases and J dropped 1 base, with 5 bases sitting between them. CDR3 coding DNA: TGCGCCAGCAGTGAGAGGGGGAACACTGAAGCTTTCTTT. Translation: CASSERGNTEAFF.

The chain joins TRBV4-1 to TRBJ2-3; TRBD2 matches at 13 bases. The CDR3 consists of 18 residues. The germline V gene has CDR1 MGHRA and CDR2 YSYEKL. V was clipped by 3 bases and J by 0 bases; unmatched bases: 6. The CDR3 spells CASSQTSGGTQSTDTQYF. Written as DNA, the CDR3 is TGCGCCAGCAGCCAGACTAGCGGGGGGACCCAAAGCACAGATACGCAGTATTTT.

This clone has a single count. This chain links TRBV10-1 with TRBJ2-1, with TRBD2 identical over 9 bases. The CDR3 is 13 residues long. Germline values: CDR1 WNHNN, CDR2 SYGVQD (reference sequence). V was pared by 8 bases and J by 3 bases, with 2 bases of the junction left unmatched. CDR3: CASGRGGYNEQFF. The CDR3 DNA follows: TGCGCCAGCGGGCGGGGGGGCTACAATGAGCAGTTCTTC.

This CDR3 reads CASSLGLAGIDIQYF. In DNA form, the CDR3 reads TGTGCCAGCAGCTTGGGACTAGCGGGAATTGACATTCAGTACTTC. The chain employs TRBV7-2 and TRBJ2-4; 13 bases align to TRBD2. V was pared by 3 bases and J by 8 bases, with 4 bases of the junction left unmatched. This CDR3 has 15 residues. Germline V gene sequence: CDR1 SGHTA, CDR2 FQGNSA.

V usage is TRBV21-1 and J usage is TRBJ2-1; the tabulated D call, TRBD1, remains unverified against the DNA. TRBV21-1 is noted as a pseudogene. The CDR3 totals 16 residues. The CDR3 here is CASWIIPGQGFHEQFF. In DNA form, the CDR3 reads TGTGCCAGCTGGATCATTCCGGGACAGGGATTTCATGAGCAGTTCTTC.

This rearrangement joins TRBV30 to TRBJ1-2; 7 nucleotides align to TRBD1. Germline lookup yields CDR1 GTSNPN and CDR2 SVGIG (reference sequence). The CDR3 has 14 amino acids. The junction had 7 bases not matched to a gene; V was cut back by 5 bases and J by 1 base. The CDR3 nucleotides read TGTGCCTGGGAGGGGGACAGAAATAACTATGGCTACACCTTC. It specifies CAWEGDRNNYGYTF.